The rows below give T cell receptor beta chains drawn from one sample of a study of neurological immune-mediated disorders. TCRdb ran MiXCR on the 5' RACE reads and lists one entry per CDR3 protein. The profile shows 81,000 or so distinct CDR3 sequences, 4.5% to 6.5% of them singletons. Specimen: PBMCs. These receptors were taken from a woman in her twenties or thirties with multiple sclerosis. Each CDR3 is given with its conserved first and last residue. D genes are given only for firm matches. The size entry is marked missing in some rows and otherwise reads once, few, many or a size class.

>many|NA|TRBJ1-2|TRBV5-1
CASSLDIQGGYTF
TGCGCCAGCAGCTTGGATATACAGGGTGGCTACACCTTC
>many|NA|TRBJ2-7|TRBV13
CASSSSPSYEQYF
TGTGCCAGCAGCTCCAGTCCCAGCTACGAGCAGTACTTC
>many|NA|TRBJ2-3|TRBV20-1
CSARPLAGLFTDTQYF
TGCAGTGCTAGACCCCTGGCGGGACTTTTCACAGATACGCAGTATTTT
>many|NA|TRBJ1-5|TRBV7-9
CASSWPNQPQHF
TGTGCCAGCAGCTGGCCTAATCAGCCCCAGCATTTT
>many|NA|TRBJ2-1|TRBV28
CASSFYYNEQFF
TGTGCCAGCAGTTTTTATTACAATGAGCAGTTCTTC
>many|TRBD1|TRBJ2-7|TRBV20-1
CSARGQGGYEQYF
TGCAGTGCTAGAGGACAGGGGGGCTACGAGCAGTACTTC
>many|NA|TRBJ1-4|TRBV5-1
CASSLALATNEKLFF
TGCGCCAGCAGCTTGGCCCTGGCAACTAATGAAAAACTGTTTTTT
>many|NA|TRBJ2-2|TRBV2
CASSLKLGIGELFF
TGTGCCAGCAGCCTTAAGCTAGGGATCGGGGAGCTGTTTTTT
>few|NA|TRBJ2-3|TRBV4-1
CASSQEDPRTTIFADTQYF
TGCGCCAGCAGCCAAGAGGACCCTCGGACTACCATCTTCGCAGATACGCAGTATTTT
>many|NA|TRBJ1-5|TRBV5-6
CASSFGRAGQPQHF
TGTGCCAGCAGCTTTGGCAGGGCAGGGCAGCCCCAGCATTTT
>many|NA|TRBJ2-1|TRBV27
CASRLGSSYNEQFF
TGTGCCAGCAGACTAGGAAGCTCCTACAATGAGCAGTTCTTC
>many|NA|TRBJ2-7|TRBV9
CASSATRGEQYF
TGTGCCAGCAGCGCTACCCGGGGGGAGCAGTACTTC
>many|NA|TRBJ2-7|TRBV5-1
CASSTGRDGAYEQYF
TGCGCCAGCAGCACCGGACGGGATGGGGCCTACGAGCAGTACTTC
>NA|NA|TRBJ2-2|TRBV7-3
CASSLYSGELFF
TGTGCCAGCAGCTTATACAGCGGGGAGCTGTTTTTT
>many|NA|TRBJ2-2|TRBV20-1
CSARVARGGVGELFF
TGCAGTGCTAGAGTCGCGAGGGGGGGCGTCGGGGAGCTGTTTTTT
>many|TRBD1|TRBJ2-7|TRBV28
CASSLSRGTAYYEQYF
TGTGCCAGCAGTTTATCCCGAGGGACAGCTTACTACGAGCAGTACTTC
>many|NA|TRBJ2-2|TRBV15
CATSRRTGSYANTGELFF
TGTGCCACCAGCAGAAGAACAGGTTCCTACGCGAACACCGGGGAGCTGTTTTTT
>many|NA|TRBJ2-1|TRBV5-5
CASSETVSYNEQFF
TGTGCCAGCAGCGAGACAGTATCCTACAATGAGCAGTTCTTC
>few|NA|TRBJ1-3|TRBV20-1
CSATRIQHSGNTIYF
TGCAGTGCTACCAGGATACAACACTCTGGAAACACCATATATTTT
>many|TRBD2|TRBJ2-3|TRBV10-3
CAISVLAGASTDTQYF
TGTGCCATCAGTGTACTAGCGGGAGCGAGCACAGATACGCAGTATTTT
>many|NA|TRBJ2-3|TRBV5-1
CASSLGSEGDTQYF
TGCGCCAGCAGCTTGGGGAGCGAAGGGGATACGCAGTATTTT
>many|NA|TRBJ2-3|TRBV6-2/TRBV6-3
CASSYLARPDTQYF
TGTGCCAGCAGTTACCTAGCTCGGCCAGATACGCAGTATTTT
>many|TRBD2|TRBJ2-2|TRBV20-1
CSARERYSGRPSTGELFF
TGCAGTGCTAGAGAGAGATATAGCGGGAGACCGAGCACCGGGGAGCTGTTTTTT
>NA|TRBD2|TRBJ2-3|TRBV6-1
CASSEPRGLASTDTQYF
TGTGCCAGCAGTGAACCTCGGGGACTAGCCTCCACAGATACGCAGTATTTT
>many|NA|TRBJ2-2|TRBV7-8
CASSLGIAPVGLFF
TGTGCCAGCAGCTTGGGAATAGCCCCGGTGGGGCTGTTTTTT
>many|TRBD1|TRBJ2-2|TRBV5-1
CASSREPDRGRTGELFF
TGCGCCAGCAGCCGTGAACCGGACAGGGGGCGGACCGGGGAGCTGTTTTTT
>many|NA|TRBJ2-3|TRBV28
CASSYGTGDTDTQYF
TGTGCCAGCAGCTACGGGACTGGAGACACAGATACGCAGTATTTT
>many|TRBD2|TRBJ2-2|TRBV20-1
CSARVGGLAGGELFF
TGCAGTGCTAGAGTCGGGGGACTAGCGGGAGGGGAGCTGTTTTTT
>NA|NA|TRBJ1-1|TRBV5-1
CASSLESGLNTEAFF
TGCGCCAGCAGCTTGGAGAGTGGCCTAAACACTGAAGCTTTCTTT
>few|NA|TRBJ1-6|TRBV5-1
CASGPSGNSTLNF
TGCGCCAGCGGCCCCAGCGGAAATTCAACCCTCAACTTT
>many|NA|TRBJ2-7|TRBV5-1
CASSLGLSQGGIEQYF
TGCGCCAGCAGCTTGGGGTTGAGCCAGGGAGGAATCGAGCAGTACTTC
>many|TRBD1|TRBJ1-1|TRBV20-1
CSASTRTGNTEAFF
TGCAGTGCTTCCACCCGGACAGGAAACACTGAAGCTTTCTTT
>NA|NA|TRBJ2-5|TRBV5-1
CASSLVQGIQETQYF
TGCGCCAGCAGCTTGGTACAGGGAATCCAAGAGACCCAGTACTTC
>many|TRBD2|TRBJ2-5|TRBV7-2
CASSFPGLAGWETQYF
TGTGCCAGCAGCTTTCCGGGACTAGCGGGATGGGAGACCCAGTACTTC
>many|NA|TRBJ2-5|TRBV6-1
CASSGSPGETQYF
TGTGCCAGCAGTGGATCCCCGGGAGAGACCCAGTACTTC
>many|NA|TRBJ1-1|TRBV5-1
CASSYNFGLSEAFF
TGCGCCAGCAGCTATAATTTCGGACTGAGTGAAGCTTTCTTT
>many|NA|TRBJ1-1|TRBV20-1
CSASYRVVDEAFF
TGCAGTGCTAGCTACAGGGTGGTGGATGAAGCTTTCTTT
>many|TRBD1|TRBJ1-4|TRBV20-1
CSARDRPSGTGGEKLFF
TGCAGTGCTAGAGATCGACCGTCCGGGACAGGGGGCGAAAAACTGTTTTTT
>NA|TRBD1|TRBJ2-2|TRBV5-1
CASSFGQGGRELFF
TGCGCCAGCAGCTTCGGACAGGGTGGCCGGGAGCTGTTTTTT
>many|NA|TRBJ1-2|TRBV20-1
CSARDQGLTF
TGCAGTGCTAGAGATCAGGGTTTAACCTTC
>many|TRBD2|TRBJ2-1|TRBV4-1
CASRLAANTGSYNEQFF
TGCGCCAGCAGACTAGCGGCCAACACTGGGTCCTACAATGAGCAGTTCTTC
>many|TRBD2|TRBJ2-7|TRBV20-1
CSALKRLAGTYEQYF
TGCAGTGCCTTAAAAAGACTAGCGGGGACCTACGAGCAGTACTTC
>many|NA|TRBJ1-2|TRBV2
CASSDPPGGIYGYTF
TGTGCCAGCAGCGACCCACCGGGGGGAATCTATGGCTACACCTTC
>few|NA|TRBJ2-5|TRBV20-1
CSARLAGKVVIQTQYF
TGCAGTGCTAGATTGGCAGGGAAGGTAGTGATTCAGACCCAGTACTTC
>many|NA|TRBJ1-6|TRBV11-2
CASSSNSPLHF
TGTGCCAGCAGCTCGAATTCACCCCTCCACTTT
>many|NA|TRBJ1-5|TRBV28
CASSLSHRVNFRRNQPQHF
TGTGCCAGCAGTTTATCTCACAGGGTAAACTTCAGGCGGAATCAGCCCCAGCATTTT
>many|NA|TRBJ1-1|TRBV4-2
CASSQDSVNTEAFF
TGTGCCAGCAGCCAAGATTCAGTGAACACTGAAGCTTTCTTT
>many|NA|TRBJ2-3|TRBV12-3/TRBV12-4
CASSLSPGGTDTQYF
TGTGCCAGCAGCCTTTCCCCAGGGGGGACAGATACGCAGTATTTT
>NA|NA|TRBJ1-5|TRBV30
CAWSVLGEGQPQHF
TGTGCCTGGAGTGTACTGGGGGAAGGCCAGCCCCAGCATTTT
>many|NA|TRBJ2-7|TRBV12-5
CASGTDSAYEQYF
TGTGCTAGTGGAACGGACAGTGCCTACGAGCAGTACTTC
>few|TRBD1|TRBJ2-5|TRBV5-4
CASSLPGTGQETQYF
TGTGCCAGCAGCTTACCCGGGACAGGCCAAGAGACCCAGTACTTC
>many|TRBD2|TRBJ2-1|TRBV20-1
CSARDSREAGGNEQFF
TGCAGTGCTAGAGATTCCCGGGAGGCCGGGGGCAATGAGCAGTTCTTC